The 22 T cell receptor beta chains reported below all come from one sample, sequenced in a study of CD8+CD57+ T cells in acquired aplastic anemia (dated 2018 in TCRdb). Sequencing took place on an Illumina HiSeq 2000. TCR beta VDJ combination and CDR3 sequence profiling used genomic DNA as the template. TCRdb redid the processing of the public reads, applying fastp at Q25 and MiXCR, and retained in-frame beta chains. Every distinct CDR3 protein forms one entry, paired with its most common genes and DNA. For this sample the table gives 150,000 to 200,000 distinct CDR3 sequences, of which roughly 64% were detected only once. Jointly, the top ten make up 46% of the sample. The sequencing input was sorted CD4+, CD8+, or CD8+CD57+ T cells (not recorded which) from PBMCs. These receptors were collected from a human donor with severe aplastic anemia or a healthy control (not recorded which).

This clonotype was observed a few times. This sequence joins TRBV20-1 and TRBJ1-4, with 8 bases identical to TRBD1. J was trimmed by 7 bases and V by 6 bases; bases with no gene match: 7. The CDR3 runs 13 residues. Looked up from germline, CDR1 is DFQATT and CDR2 is SNEGSKA (reference sequence). CDR3 sequence reads: CSATDRGGEKLFF. The CDR3 region has the DNA TGCAGTGCGACCGACAGGGGTGGTGAAAAACTGTTTTTT.

The J gene is TRBJ2-5, the V gene TRBV2, with TRBD2 as a possible D gene (5 bases). V was pared by 6 bases and J by 4 bases, with 24 bases between. The CDR3 length is 17 residues. Germline assignment: CDR1 SNHLY and CDR2 FYNNEI. CDR3 nucleotide sequence: TGTGCCAGCAGCGGGTCTAGAGGGAGAGGTTTAGGAGAGACCCAGTACTTC. It encodes CASSGSRGRGLGETQYF.

V usage is TRBV10-3 and J usage is TRBJ1-4; the D gene is possibly TRBD1 (5 bases). This CDR3 has 12 amino acids. V lost 10 bases, J lost 5 bases, and 11 bases lay in between. CDR1 is ENHRY, CDR2 SYGVKD, per germline. The CDR3 region is CATSGRNEKLFF. The CDR3 DNA is TGTGCCACCTCGGGGCGGAATGAAAAACTGTTTTTT.

This clonotype was seen ten or more times. The chain combines TRBV10-3 with TRBJ2-1; no reliable D call. This CDR3 region has 10 residues. The germline gives CDR1 ENHRY, CDR2 SYGVKD. Trimming stripped 7 bases from V and 5 bases from J, with 3 bases between. CDR3 region: CAIKDNEQFF. The DNA of the CDR3 is TGTGCCATCAAGGACAATGAGCAGTTCTTC.

The chain couples TRBV13 to TRBJ2-2; 8 nucleotides align to TRBD1. The CDR3 extends over 15 amino acids. Unmatched junction bases numbered 5, after V lost 5 bases and J lost 3 bases. Germline CDR1 and CDR2: PRHDT and FYEKMQ (reference sequence). CDR3 residues: CASSTQTGDTGELFF. In nucleotides, the CDR3 is TGTGCCAGCAGCACCCAGACAGGGGACACCGGGGAGCTGTTTTTT.

In its sample, this clonotype was seen a few times. The chain recombines TRBV19 with TRBJ1-2; tentatively, D is TRBD1 (5 bases). CDR3 length: 13 amino acids. Trimming cost V 3 bases and J 3 bases, with 8 bases left between them. In germline, CDR1 is LNHDA, CDR2 SQIVND (reference sequence). CDR3 nucleotides: TGTGCCAGTAGTATCCGCAGGGACTATGGCTACACCTTC. Protein: CASSIRRDYGYTF.

A remark on this clonotype: The junction departs from the called germline gene at one end, perhaps through a read error. This chain connects TRBV9 to TRBJ2-7, with 7 bases fitting TRBD1. This CDR3 has 14 amino acids. Germline V gene lookup returns CDR1 SGDLS and CDR2 YYNGEE. CDR3 nucleotide sequence: TGCGCCAGCAGCCGCGAGACAGGGCGGTACGAGCAGTACTTC. Amino acids: CASSRETGRYEQYF.

V usage is TRBV15 and J usage is TRBJ2-3; 10 bases match TRBD1. The CDR3 length is 16 residues. Unmatched junction bases numbered 6, after V lost 5 bases and J lost 1 base. CDR1 and CDR2 from the germline V gene are LNHNV and YYDKDF (reference sequence). CDR3 loop: CATSPGQGDGTDTQYF. The CDR3, as DNA: TGTGCCACCAGCCCTGGACAGGGGGATGGCACAGATACGCAGTATTTT. Based on the CDR3 plus reference TRBV15 and TRBJ2-3, the full variable domain is DAMVIQNPRYQVTQFGKPVTLSCSQTLNHNVMYWYQQKSSQAPKLLFHYYDKDFNNEADTPDNFQSRRPNTSFCFLDIRSPGLGDTAMYLCATSPGQGDGTDTQYFGPGTRLTVL.

The genes are TRBV29-1 and TRBJ2-3; 8 bases match TRBD2. V lost 3 bases and J lost 3; bases outside the gene matches: 8. The CDR3 is 15 amino acids. Germline V gives CDR1 SQVTM, CDR2 ANQGSEA. This chain's CDR3 is CSVEVGGGLTDTQYF. CDR3 in DNA: TGCAGCGTTGAGGTTGGCGGGGGGCTTACAGATACGCAGTATTTT.

The gene calls are TRBV7-2 and TRBJ1-2, with D unclear. The V gene's germline CDR1 is SGHTA and CDR2 FQGNSA. V lost 1 base and J lost 8, with 11 bases in between. The CDR3 extends over 13 amino acids. Written as DNA, the CDR3 is TGTGCCAGCAGCTTAGAAACCGCCTCCGGCTACACCTTC. Translation: CASSLETASGYTF.

The CDR3 is CATSRDGGVDTQYF. The CDR3 DNA sequence: TGTGCCACCAGCAGAGACGGTGGGGTGGATACGCAGTATTTT. V usage is TRBV15 and J usage is TRBJ2-3; D is unresolved. This CDR3 is built from 14 residues. Germline CDR1 is LNHNV and CDR2 is YYDKDF (reference sequence). Trimming removed 0 bases at V and 6 bases at J, with 10 bases between.

The V call is TRBV20-1, the J call TRBJ2-1; 9 bases are a match to TRBD2. Trimming took 0 bases from V and 8 from J; bases not matched to a gene: 8. The CDR3 spans 15 residues. The germline CDR1 and CDR2 sequences are DFQATT and SNEGSKA (reference sequence). The chain's CDR3 is CSARDLAGSRHEQFF. The DNA for the CDR3 is TGCAGTGCTAGAGATCTAGCGGGATCCCGCCATGAGCAGTTCTTC.

The chain has TRBV2 and TRBJ2-2; D is perhaps TRBD2 (6 bases). V lost 6 bases and J lost 0, with 11 bases in between. Germline CDR1 is SNHLY and CDR2 is FYNNEI. The CDR3 contains 15 residues. CDR3 residues: CASRAGPPNTGELFF. CDR3 in DNA: TGTGCCAGCAGAGCGGGCCCCCCGAACACCGGGGAGCTGTTTTTT.

The genes are TRBV15 and TRBJ1-4; D remains ambiguous. The CDR3 has 14 amino acids. V lost 0 bases, J lost 3 bases, and 5 bases lay in between. In germline, CDR1 is LNHNV, CDR2 YYDKDF (reference sequence). In DNA form, the CDR3 reads TGTGCCACCAGCAGAGACAGAGCTAATGAAAAACTGTTTTTT. Its protein is CATSRDRANEKLFF.

V gene TRBV25-1 combines with J gene TRBJ1-2; tentative D call: TRBD1 (5 bases). Germline loops: CDR1 MGHDK, CDR2 SYGVNS. With 2 bases removed from V and 4 bases from J, the gap between germline ends came to 11 bases. The CDR3 has 14 amino acids. This chain's CDR3 is CASSEPTQGYGYTF. CDR3 DNA: TGTGCCAGCAGTGAACCCACCCAGGGCTATGGCTACACCTTC.

The chain joins TRBV7-3 to TRBJ2-6, with a tentative D call TRBD2 (5 bases). Germline-derived CDR1 and CDR2 are SGHTA and FQGTGA. The CDR3 covers 16 residues. The V end lost 1 base, the J end lost 4 bases, and 11 bases lay between the germline ends. The CDR3 DNA reads TGTGCCAGCAGCTTAAATGGAGGAAGAGGGGCCAACGTCCTGACTTTC. Translated: CASSLNGGRGANVLTF.

The gene calls are TRBV5-4 and TRBJ1-1, with a weak D call TRBD1 (5 bases). Germline-derived CDR1 and CDR2 are SGHNT and YYREEE (reference sequence). The CDR3 covers 12 residues. V dropped 5 bases and J dropped 6 bases, with 11 bases sitting between them. This CDR3 is CASSRDLAEAFF. The CDR3 DNA reads TGTGCCAGCAGTAGGGACCTCGCTGAAGCTTTCTTT.

This chain links TRBV19 with TRBJ1-1; possibly TRBD1 for D (6 bases). CDR3 length equals 14 residues. CDR1 is LNHDA, CDR2 SQIVND, per germline (reference sequence). Trimming stripped 4 bases from V and 1 base from J, with 10 bases between. CDR3 residues: CASSTMDRNTEAFF. CDR3 in DNA: TGTGCCAGTAGTACTATGGACAGGAACACTGAAGCTTTCTTT.

V and J are TRBV7-3 and TRBJ2-1; TRBD1 matches 10 bases. V was pared by 8 bases and J by 7 bases, with 5 bases of the junction left unmatched. The CDR3 runs 13 residues. Germline V gene data show CDR1 as SGHTA and CDR2 as FQGTGA. CDR3 bases: TGTGCCAGCCGGACAGGGGGGACGAATGAGCAGTTCTTC. Its protein is CASRTGGTNEQFF.

This clonotype was seen ten or more times. This CDR3 is CSAPSEGSYNSPLHF. The CDR3 DNA reads as TGCAGTGCTCCGAGTGAGGGCTCCTATAATTCACCCCTCCACTTT. The chain links TRBV20-1 to TRBJ1-6; D unclear. CDR3 length: 15 residues. Trimming removed 5 bases at V and 0 bases at J, with 11 bases between. Per germline, CDR1 DFQATT and CDR2 SNEGSKA (reference sequence).

The chain is built from TRBV2 and TRBJ2-5; 8 bases match TRBD1. Germline V gene sequence: CDR1 SNHLY, CDR2 FYNNEI. This CDR3 has 12 residues. With V trimmed by 9 bases and J by 1 base, 1 base remained unmatched. In DNA, the CDR3 is TGTGCCAGAGGACAGGGCCAAGAGACCCAGTACTTC. Translating gives CARGQGQETQYF.

Concerning this clonotype: This sequence may be a read error, since a much larger clone differs from it by one base. The V and J genes are TRBV29-1 and TRBJ2-1; D possibly matches TRBD1 or TRBD2 (6 bases each). The germline V gene encodes CDR1 SQVTM and CDR2 ANQGSEA. This CDR3 contains 16 residues. The CDR3 sequence is CASSYSLGGRRAEQFF. CDR3 coding DNA: TGTGCCAGCAGTTACTCGCTCGGGGGCCGCCGGGCTGAGCAGTTCTTC.